This TCR beta chain was identified in a study of blood T cell repertoires in COVID-19. Study in general: Researchers got acute and convalescent COVID-19 samples from the United States, Italy and Spain.

Data came from immunoSEQ multiplex PCR; TCRdb stores just in-frame clones and leaves some out. Of a few hundred thousand clones listed, around 90% are singletons. Germline CDR1 is LNHDA and CDR2 is SQIVND (reference sequence). Germline trimming cut 7 bases from V and 4 bases from J; bases unmatched to any gene: 5. The length of the CDR3 is 14 residues. The TCR was taken from a woman younger than 35 who had recovered from COVID-19. What was sequenced was PBMCs or T cells enriched from blood (not recorded which). The chain links TRBV19 to TRBJ1-5; TRBD1 matches at 9 bases. The CDR3 region has the DNA TGTGCCAGTACCATGACAGGGGGTAATCAGCCCCAGCATTTT. It encodes CASTMTGGNQPQHF.